A single sample is the source of the 14 T cell receptor beta chains below, sequenced in a study of vaccination effects on CD4 cells after COVID-19. For these TCRs, the target antigens are not known. Only in-frame clones appear in the TCRdb table, and some are missing; sequencing was by immunoSEQ multiplex PCR. The sample lists around 20,000 clones, roughly 70% occurring once. ViraFEST used viral peptide pools to expand antigen-specific CD4+ T cells before sequencing. Having been cultured for less than 13 days, the cells underwent CD4+ T cell isolation. This sample comprised CD4+ T cells from PBMCs cultured with HCoV-229E spike peptides, obtained before COVID-19 vaccination. These receptors were obtained from a human donor who received a COVID-19 vaccine.

In this sample, this clone turned up a few times. V is TRBV4-1 and J is TRBJ2-7, with 7 positions matching TRBD1. Germline CDR1 reads MGHRA; CDR2 reads YSYEKL. There are 14 residues in the CDR3. With V trimmed by 3 bases and J by 0 bases, 2 bases remained unmatched. The chain's CDR3 is CASSHRDSSYEQYF. Here the CDR3 DNA reads TGCGCCAGCAGCCACCGGGACAGCTCCTACGAGCAGTACTTC.

This chain joins TRBV18 and TRBJ1-5, with a possible D match to TRBD1 (5 bases). Germline V lookup: CDR1 KGHSH, CDR2 LQKENI. This CDR3 has 18 amino acids. V lost 6 bases to trimming and J lost 0 bases, with 21 bases between them. CDR3 coding DNA: TGTGCCAGCTCTTTGCGGGTAACAGGAGATGCTAGCAATCAGCCCCAGCATTTT. It yields the protein CASSLRVTGDASNQPQHF.

This chain joins TRBV18 and TRBJ1-4; 10 bases fit TRBD1. V shed 1 base and J 6 bases; nucleotides not matched to a gene: 2. Germline CDR1 reads KGHSH; CDR2 reads LQKENI. The CDR3 runs 15 residues. CDR3 DNA: TGTGCCAGCTCACCACAGGGACAGGGGTATGAAAAACTGTTTTTT. It yields the protein CASSPQGQGYEKLFF.

This sequence joins TRBV25-1 and TRBJ2-2, with D tentatively TRBD2 (6 bases). The CDR3 length is 16 residues. Trimming pared 4 bases from V and 2 bases from J, leaving 14 bases between. The germline gives CDR1 MGHDK, CDR2 SYGVNS. The CDR3 DNA reads TGTGCCAGCAGTGCCCTGGGGGGATCTAACACCGGGGAGCTGTTTTTT. Translated: CASSALGGSNTGELFF.

This clone was observed once. V usage is TRBV3-1 (or the pseudogene TRBV3-2) and J usage is TRBJ1-2; 9 bases are a match to TRBD1. CDR3 length equals 14 residues. The V gene's germline CDR1 is LGHDT and CDR2 YNNKEL (reference sequence). J gave up 5 bases and V 6 bases, and 7 bases lay outside the gene matches. CDR3 in amino acids: CASRSGTGPYGYTF. Here the CDR3 DNA reads TGTGCCAGCAGAAGCGGGACAGGGCCTTATGGCTACACCTTC.

DNA of the CDR3: TGTGCCAGTAGTACGCTCCGGGGGTCAGAGACCCAGTACTTC. It specifies CASSTLRGSETQYF. The chain uses TRBV19 and TRBJ2-5, with D possibly matching TRBD2 (6 bases). The CDR3 extends over 14 amino acids. The V end lost 4 bases, the J end lost 4 bases, and 13 bases lay between the germline ends. In germline, CDR1 is LNHDA, CDR2 SQIVND (reference sequence).

The chain recombines TRBV19 with TRBJ1-5; 7 bases align to TRBD1. The CDR3 is 16 residues long. The trim removed 8 bases at V and 6 bases at J, leaving 16 bases unmatched. The germline CDR1 and CDR2 sequences are LNHDA and SQIVND (reference sequence). CDR3 bases: TGTGCCAGTGACGCAGGGGGTCCCTTAGCGTCTCAGCCCCAGCATTTT. This codes for CASDAGGPLASQPQHF.

The chain carries TRBV6-6 and TRBJ1-2, with D perhaps matching TRBD1 (5 bases). Germline CDR1 reads MNHNY; CDR2 reads SVGAGI (reference sequence). The CDR3 is made up of 14 amino acids. Trimming took off 5 bases at V and 4 bases at J, with 14 bases between the two ends. The CDR3 protein is CASSRRDPSYGYTF. CDR3 DNA sequence: TGTGCCAGCAGTCGCAGGGATCCCTCCTATGGCTACACCTTC.

The chain couples TRBV7-6 to TRBJ2-7; maybe TRBD2 (7 bases). This CDR3 has 17 amino acids. In germline, CDR1 is SGHVS, CDR2 FNYEAQ. V was shortened by 1 base and J by 0 bases, with 16 bases between the two germline ends. The CDR3, as DNA: TGTGCCAGCAGCTTAGTTGGGGAAGGGGGGGGCTCCTACGAGCAGTACTTC. It codes for CASSLVGEGGGSYEQYF. The full variable domain, in which reference TRBV7-6 and TRBJ2-7 provide the parts outside the CDR3, is GAGVSQSPRYKVTKRGQDVALRCDPISGHVSLYWYRQALGQGPEFLTYFNYEAQQDKSGLPNDRFSAERPEGSISTLTIQRTEQRDSAMYRCASSLVGEGGGSYEQYFGPGTRLTVT.

This clone was counted between two and nine times. V gene TRBV5-1 combines with J gene TRBJ2-7; possibly TRBD1 for D (5 bases). The V gene's germline CDR1 is SGHRS and CDR2 YFSETQ. Trimming stripped 0 bases from V and 4 bases from J, with 8 bases between. There are 13 residues in the CDR3. CDR3 region: CASSLGDRYEQYF. As DNA, the CDR3 is TGCGCCAGCAGCTTGGGAGACAGATACGAGCAGTACTTC. The whole variable domain, filled in from reference TRBV5-1 and TRBJ2-7, reads KAGVTQTPRYLIKTRGQQVTLSCSPISGHRSVSWYQQTPGQGLQFLFEYFSETQRNKGNFPGRFSGRQFSNSRSEMNVSTLELGDSALYLCASSLGDRYEQYFGPGTRLTVT.

The gene calls are TRBV28 and TRBJ2-3; unclear D gene. The CDR3 length is 15 residues. Trimming pared 1 base from V and 2 bases from J, leaving 10 bases between. The germline CDR1 and CDR2 sequences are MDHEN and SYDVKM. Written as DNA, the CDR3 is TGTGCCAGCAGTTTATCAGGTGGTAACACAGATACGCAGTATTTT. Translating it yields CASSLSGGNTDTQYF.

The V call is TRBV18, the J call TRBJ2-1, with D perhaps given as TRBD1 or TRBD2 (5 bases each). CDR1 KGHSH and CDR2 LQKENI come from the germline V gene. Trimming pared 3 bases from V and 8 bases from J, leaving 14 bases between. The CDR3 totals 14 residues. CDR3 region: CASSPQWGMDEQFF. For the CDR3, the DNA is TGTGCCAGCTCACCCCAGTGGGGGATGGATGAGCAGTTCTTC.

The chain couples TRBV5-1 to TRBJ2-4, with a possible D match to TRBD2 (6 bases). V dropped 0 bases and J dropped 7 bases, with 11 bases sitting between them. In germline, CDR1 is SGHRS, CDR2 YFSETQ. CDR3 length: 14 residues. This chain's CDR3 is CASSLDVGGNIQYF. The DNA for the CDR3 is TGCGCCAGCAGCTTGGATGTAGGAGGGAACATTCAGTACTTC.

This chain connects TRBV6-4 to TRBJ2-7; perhaps TRBD2 as D (5 bases). The CDR3 covers 15 residues. Trimming cost V 6 bases and J 3 bases, with 18 bases left between them. Germline CDR1 reads MRHNA; CDR2 reads SNTAGT. DNA for the CDR3: TGTGCCAGCAGCAGAGGGCGACGGAAGATCTACGAGCAGTACTTC. The encoded protein is CASSRGRRKIYEQYF.